These 9 T cell receptor beta chains originate from one sample sequenced in a study of shared clonotypes between healthy human individuals. This table comes from immunoSEQ multiplex PCR, and its TCRdb copy is limited to in-frame clones, with some not included. Altogether around 510,000 clones are present, around 76% being singletons, with the ten largest covering 12%. Sequenced input: PBMCs. These receptors all come from a woman aged 40 to 50 in good health. Some clones in this sample may be carry-over from other donors' samples.

The rearrangement joins TRBV29-1 to TRBJ2-7; D remains ambiguous. Germline V CDR1 and CDR2: SQVTM, ANQGSEA. The ends were cut back, 0 bases at V and 3 bases at J, with 12 bases in the middle. The CDR3 spans 14 residues. The CDR3 coding sequence is TGCAGCGTTGAAGATATAGGCTCGGGCTACGAGCAGTACTTC. It encodes CSVEDIGSGYEQYF.

This clone was counted only a few times. This sequence joins TRBV7-2 and TRBJ2-7; 7 bases fit TRBD1. Germline V gene sequence: CDR1 SGHTA, CDR2 FQGNSA. V trimming: 5 bases; J trimming: 4 bases; junction bases outside the gene matches: 11. The CDR3 has 15 amino acids. CDR3 coding DNA: TGTGCCAGCAGCCTTCAGACAGGGACATCGTACGAGCAGTACTTC. Amino acid sequence: CASSLQTGTSYEQYF.

The sample holds a few counts of this clone. The chain is built from TRBV30 and TRBJ2-1; tentatively, D is TRBD2 (5 bases). Germline lookup yields CDR1 GTSNPN and CDR2 SVGIG (reference sequence). Trimming shortened V by 0 bases and J by 5 bases, and 8 bases separated the two germline ends. The CDR3 totals 13 residues. The CDR3 nucleotides read TGTGCCTGGAGTGTACTAGTCCACAATGAGCAGTTCTTC. Its protein product is CAWSVLVHNEQFF.

The chain uses TRBV18 and TRBJ1-5, with D perhaps matching TRBD1 (5 bases). Germline V gene lookup returns CDR1 KGHSH and CDR2 LQKENI. There are 15 residues in the CDR3. V lost 4 bases, J lost 1 base, and 11 bases lay in between. CDR3: CASSLNQGSNQPQHF. Written as DNA, the CDR3 is TGTGCCAGCTCACTTAACCAGGGAAGCAATCAGCCCCAGCATTTT.

This chain uses TRBV27 with TRBJ1-1; D might be TRBD1 (6 bases). The CDR3 is 14 amino acids. V lost 2 bases to trimming and J lost 5 bases, with 12 bases between them. Germline V CDR1 and CDR2: MNHEY, SMNVEV (reference sequence). The CDR3: CASSLRQGWTEAFF. The CDR3 DNA sequence: TGTGCCAGCAGTTTAAGGCAGGGGTGGACTGAAGCTTTCTTT.

The rearrangement joins TRBV7-2 to TRBJ1-2, with TRBD1 identical over 7 bases. The CDR3 covers 12 residues. Germline CDR1 reads SGHTA; CDR2 reads FQGNSA. V lost 5 bases and J lost 7; bases outside the gene matches: 4. DNA of the CDR3: TGTGCCAGCAGCCCGACAGGGAGTGGCTACACCTTC. As protein: CASSPTGSGYTF.

This sequence joins TRBV5-1 and TRBJ2-3, with TRBD2 matching 7 bases. J gave up 3 bases and V 5 bases, and 6 bases lay outside the gene matches. CDR1 is SGHRS and CDR2 is YFSETQ in the germline V gene. This CDR3 is 14 amino acids long. The CDR3 is CASRREGGTDTQYF. The CDR3 DNA reads as TGCGCCAGCAGGAGGGAGGGAGGGACAGATACGCAGTATTTT.

V is TRBV9 and J is TRBJ2-1; no definite D call. Germline CDR1 reads SGDLS; CDR2 reads YYNGEE. The CDR3 consists of 13 residues. V lost 4 bases, J lost 5 bases, and 10 bases lay in between. The CDR3 reads CASSPRANNEQFF. The CDR3 nucleotides read TGTGCCAGCAGCCCGCGTGCAAACAATGAGCAGTTCTTC.

V usage is TRBV7-2 and J usage is TRBJ1-1, with 9 positions matching TRBD1. The CDR3 extends over 15 amino acids. Germline lookup yields CDR1 SGHTA and CDR2 FQGNSA. Trimming at V came to 6 bases and at J to 3 bases, leaving 8 bases not matched to a gene. The chain's CDR3 is CASRRNRGLDTEAFF. CDR3 coding DNA: TGTGCCAGCAGACGCAACAGGGGGCTTGACACTGAAGCTTTCTTT.